Listed below are T cell receptor beta chains from one sample, sequenced in a study of T cell responses to AZD1222 COVID-19 vaccine. The method was immunoSEQ multiplex PCR; TCRdb's version includes in-frame clones alone and lacks a portion of them. The sample includes some 140,000 clones, 93% of them seen just once. The source was peripheral blood, collected on day 0 of AZD1222 vaccination. All receptors come from an adult in good health. The CDR3 runs from the conserved cysteine through the conserved F or W. Fields, in order: CDR3 protein, CDR3 DNA, clone size, J gene, D gene, V gene, CDR3 length. The D gene is left open where the match is weak. Size tells how often a clone was seen (once, few, many) or the class of an expanded clone, and some rows leave it out.

CASSLGQGVGEQYF TGTGCCAGCAGCTTAGGACAGGGTGTGGGGGAGCAGTACTTC . TRBJ2-7 TRBD1 TRBV7-2 14
CAWGQGNYEQYF TGTGCCTGGGGGCAGGGAAACTACGAGCAGTACTTC . TRBJ2-7 . TRBV30 12
CASSPDQGRNGYTF TGCGCCAGCAGCCCCGATCAGGGGCGGAATGGCTACACCTTC . TRBJ1-2 . TRBV5-1 14
CATSDLQAGLMNNNQPQHF TGTGCCACCAGTGATTTGCAGGCAGGGTTGATGAACAACAATCAGCCCCAGCATTTT . TRBJ1-5 . TRBV24-1 19
CASSQDRREPGNTIYF TGCGCCAGCAGCCAAGATAGAAGGGAACCTGGAAACACCATATATTTT . TRBJ1-3 . TRBV4-3 16
CASSPRGETEAFF TGTGCCAGCAGCCCTAGGGGGGAGACTGAAGCTTTCTTT . TRBJ1-1 . TRBV9 13
CASSLGGLGGTQYF TGTGCCAGCAGCTTAGGAGGCCTCGGGGGGACCCAGTACTTC . TRBJ2-5 . TRBV7-2 14
CASSGPRRNEQFF TGTGCCAGCAGCGGCCCCAGGAGGAATGAGCAGTTCTTC . TRBJ2-1 . TRBV11-2 13
CASRRRASRLSGANVLTF TGTGCCAGCAGACGCAGAGCGTCCCGTTTGTCTGGGGCCAACGTCCTGACTTTC . TRBJ2-6 . TRBV2 18
CASSYPGRLDTGELFF TGTGCCAGCAGTTATCCGGGACGGTTGGATACCGGGGAGCTGTTTTTT . TRBJ2-2 . TRBV5-5 16
CASSEGGGPDNSPLHF TGTGCCAGCAGTGAAGGGGGAGGGCCGGATAATTCACCCCTCCACTTT . TRBJ1-6 . TRBV25-1 16
CASSLGTGVNYGYTF TGTGCCAGCAGCTTAGGGACAGGGGTTAACTATGGCTACACCTTC . TRBJ1-2 TRBD1 TRBV7-9 15
CASSMTGNTEAFF TGTGCCAGTAGTATGACAGGGAACACTGAAGCTTTCTTT few TRBJ1-1 . TRBV19 13
CASSRGGVPQHF TGTGCCAGCAGCCGGGGGGGAGTTCCCCAGCATTTT . TRBJ1-5 . TRBV7-9 12
CASSFRPGTGGMNTKAFF TGTGCCAGCAGCTTTAGGCCTGGGACAGGAGGAATGAACACTAAAGCTTTCTTT . TRBJ1-1 TRBD1 TRBV7-8 18
CATSDRGQGYGYTF TGTGCCACCAGTGATAGGGGACAGGGCTATGGCTACACCTTC once TRBJ1-2 TRBD1 TRBV24-1 14
CASRERQGTDTQYF TGTGCCAGTAGAGAAAGACAGGGCACAGATACGCAGTATTTT . TRBJ2-3 . TRBV19 14
CASSLTGVEKLFF TGTGCCAGCAGCTTGACCGGGGTCGAAAAACTGTTTTTT . TRBJ1-4 . TRBV5-6 13
CASSSYYGYTF TGTGCCAGCAGTTCTTACTATGGCTACACCTTC . TRBJ1-2 . TRBV6-2/TRBV6-3 11
CASSLLGLRMNTEAFF TGCGCCAGCAGCTTGCTCGGTCTCCGCATGAACACTGAAGCTTTCTTT . TRBJ1-1 . TRBV5-1 16
CASSSQGSDEQYF TGTGCCAGCAGTTCACAGGGGTCTGACGAGCAGTACTTC . TRBJ2-7 TRBD1 TRBV12-3/TRBV12-4 13
CASSLAGQGSEKLFF TGCGCCAGCAGCTTGGCGGGACAGGGATCTGAAAAACTGTTTTTT . TRBJ1-4 TRBD1 TRBV5-1 15
CASSLTGDGGDNEQFF TGTGCCAGCAGCCTAACCGGGGACGGGGGGGACAATGAGCAGTTCTTC . TRBJ2-1 TRBD2 TRBV4-2 16
CASSPDRGLGQPQHF TGTGCCAGCAGCCCAGACAGGGGCCTTGGTCAGCCCCAGCATTTT . TRBJ1-5 TRBD1 TRBV5-6 15
CAWRPYLGLAGVQTRADTQYF TGTGCCTGGAGGCCGTACTTAGGACTAGCGGGAGTGCAAACCCGGGCAGATACGCAGTATTTT . TRBJ2-3 TRBD2 TRBV30 21
CATSDSLHFGELFF TGTGCCACCAGTGACAGTCTCCACTTCGGGGAGCTGTTTTTT . TRBJ2-2 . TRBV24-1 14
CASSQDSATIEPQHF TGTGCCAGCAGCCAAGATTCTGCTACGATAGAGCCCCAGCATTTT . TRBJ1-5 . TRBV4-2 15
CASSLDWGMTYEQYF TGTGCCAGCAGCTTAGACTGGGGGATGACCTACGAGCAGTACTTC . TRBJ2-7 . TRBV7-9 15
CASSLGSGEQFF TGTGCCAGCAGCTTGGGTAGCGGTGAGCAGTTCTTC . TRBJ2-1 . TRBV5-6 12
CASSVQGGTGYEQYF TGTGCCAGTAGCGTACAAGGAGGGACAGGGTACGAGCAGTACTTC . TRBJ2-7 TRBD1 TRBV19 15
CATSRDLQPQHF TGTGCCACCAGCAGAGATCTTCAGCCCCAGCATTTT . TRBJ1-5 . TRBV15 12
CASSLAGSSYNSPLHF TGCGCCAGCAGCTTGGCTGGTAGCTCCTATAATTCACCCCTCCACTTT . TRBJ1-6 . TRBV5-1 16
CASSLEGNTEAFF TGTGCCAGCAGTCTCGAGGGCAACACTGAAGCTTTCTTT . TRBJ1-1 . TRBV7-9 13
CASSPPGQGSTDTQYF TGTGCCAGCAGCCCGCCGGGACAGGGGAGCACAGATACGCAGTATTTT . TRBJ2-3 TRBD1 TRBV16 16
CASSLEGTAKLQPQHF TGTGCCAGCAGCTTGGAGGGGACAGCGAAATTGCAGCCCCAGCATTTT few TRBJ1-5 TRBD1 TRBV5-5 16
CASTLGGVGLAKNIQYF TGTGCCAGCACCCTAGGGGGGGTAGGGTTAGCCAAAAACATTCAGTACTTC . TRBJ2-4 . TRBV28 17
CASRLFNSPLHF TGTGCCAGCCGTTTGTTTAATTCACCCCTCCACTTT once TRBJ1-6 . TRBV4-2 12
CASSADRVTEAFF TGTGCCAGCAGTGCTGACAGGGTTACTGAAGCTTTCTTT . TRBJ1-1 TRBD1 TRBV28 13
CSVEDPGLNGYTF TGCAGCGTTGAAGATCCGGGCCTAAATGGCTACACCTTC . TRBJ1-2 . TRBV29-1 13
CASSTRTSSYNEQFF TGTGCCAGCAGCACTAGAACAAGCTCCTACAATGAGCAGTTCTTC . TRBJ2-1 . TRBV2 15
CASSQGALAGGIAKNIQYF TGTGCCAGCAGCCAAGGAGCGCTAGCGGGAGGGATAGCCAAAAACATTCAGTACTTC . TRBJ2-4 TRBD2 TRBV14 19
CASSIEGGSSYNEQFF TGTGCCAGCAGCATCGAAGGCGGGAGCTCCTACAATGAGCAGTTCTTC . TRBJ2-1 TRBD2 TRBV28 16
CASKPQGRAYGYTF TGTGCCAGCAAACCACAGGGGCGGGCCTATGGCTACACCTTC . TRBJ1-2 TRBD1 TRBV27 14
CAFEGTGGIYEQYF TGTGCCTTCGAGGGGACAGGGGGGATCTACGAGCAGTACTTC few TRBJ2-7 TRBD1 TRBV10-3 14
CASSVEPGANYGYTF TGTGCCAGCAGCGTAGAGCCGGGAGCTAACTATGGCTACACCTTC . TRBJ1-2 . TRBV9 15
CASSLRLEWDRTYYGYTF TGTGCCAGCAGCTTAAGGCTGGAATGGGACAGGACCTACTATGGCTACACCTTC . TRBJ1-2 TRBD1 TRBV7-3 18
CASSRTSGGSYEQYF TGTGCCAGCAGCAGGACTAGCGGGGGTTCCTACGAGCAGTACTTC . TRBJ2-7 TRBD2 TRBV2 15
CASSPNPESGNTIYF TGTGCCAGCTCACCAAACCCGGAATCTGGAAACACCATATATTTT . TRBJ1-3 . TRBV18 15
CASSQRVGLAQETQYF TGCGCCAGCAGCCAACGTGTGGGCCTCGCCCAAGAGACCCAGTACTTC . TRBJ2-5 . TRBV4-1 16
CASSVRGDEQYF TGTGCCAGCAGTGTGCGGGGTGACGAGCAGTACTTC . TRBJ2-7 . TRBV2 12